This TCR beta chain emerged from a study of cytomegalovirus exposure and HLA in healthy donors. A multiplex PCR was run with 60 Vbeta primers and 13 Jbeta primers. Profiling relied on immunoSEQ multiplex PCR, and the TCRdb table lists in-frame clones only, not all of them. Of 95,000 to 100,000 clones listed, over 65% were seen once; the top ten hold about 2%. This CDR3 comprises 16 residues. CDR1 and CDR2 from the germline V gene are MNHEY and SMNVEV (reference sequence). Between the trimmed V and J ends, which lost 0 bases and 1 base, there was a span of 13 bases. The sequenced material came from PBMCs. The sequence was obtained from a male donor in good health and CMV-seronegative. The chain has TRBV27 and TRBJ2-7; possibly TRBD2 for D (6 bases). The chain's CDR3 is CASSLSVVAASYEQYF. The CDR3 nucleotides read TGTGCCAGCAGTTTATCGGTCGTAGCGGCATCCTACGAGCAGTACTTC.